This entry is about one T cell receptor (beta chain). The authors' processing: Reference gene primer amplification in the assay estimated nucleated cell counts. Generated by immunoSEQ multiplex PCR, the TCRdb table keeps only in-frame clones and is missing some. The V and J calls and the clone size are those of that table, but D and trimming were determined from the DNA. The repertoire holds 360,000 or so clones, with less than 90% as singletons. Recovery meant two consecutive negative NP/OP PCR tests, professional clearance, or resolved symptoms. The data are from a study of blood T cell repertoires in COVID-19. The wider study: The samples span acute and convalescent COVID-19 from the United States, Italy and Spain. From T cells, B-cell-depleted T cells, or PBMCs came the material, which was cDNA or gDNA.

The sequence was collected from a woman aged 30 to 39 who had recovered from COVID-19. The sequenced material came from PBMCs or T cells enriched from blood (not recorded which).

This CDR3 reads CASSRTGGAPYNEQFF. CDR3 bases: TGTGCCAGTAGCAGGACAGGGGGGGCCCCCTACAATGAGCAGTTCTTC. The chain links TRBV19 to TRBJ2-1; 10 bases fit TRBD1. With 6 bases clipped from V and 2 bases from J, the junction kept 7 bases outside the gene matches. Per germline, CDR1 LNHDA and CDR2 SQIVND (reference sequence). This CDR3 is built from 16 residues.